Here is one T cell receptor (beta chain) with its context. This clone may be a read error of a much larger clone one base away. Tregs were sorted as CD4+CD25+CD127-/low cells. Semi-nested PCR with Nested Universal Primer A followed constant-region reverse priming of full-length variable regions. TCRdb called the 5' RACE reads again in MiXCR, with one record for every CDR3 protein. The table shows roughly 10,000 distinct CDR3 sequences, with around 15% occurring only once. Per germline, CDR1 MNHNS and CDR2 SASEGT. The germline V and J ends were trimmed by 2 bases and 6 bases, with 8 bases remaining between them. This CDR3 region has 12 residues.

The receptor was isolated from a female donor with breast cancer. V usage is TRBV6-1 and J usage is TRBJ2-7; D remains unclear. Material for sequencing was Tregs sorted from blood. CDR3 coding DNA: TGTGCCAGCAGTGAAATTCAAGGCGAGCAGTACTTC. Residues: CASSEIQGEQYF.